The source of this T cell receptor (beta chain) is a study of blood T cell repertoires in COVID-19. In the original workflow: Amplification of reference gene primers provided the estimated nucleated cell counts. The method was immunoSEQ multiplex PCR; TCRdb's version includes in-frame clones alone and lacks a portion of them. The V and J calls and clone size are taken from that table; D and trimming were inferred from the DNA. The sample holds 150,000 or so clones, roughly nine tenths seen once. V shed 5 bases, J shed 7 bases, and the junction held 5 bases outside the gene matches. The CDR3 is 13 amino acids. Per germline, CDR1 MNHEY and CDR2 SMNVEV (reference sequence).

This clonotype originated in a man between 45 and 60 years old with acute or convalescent COVID-19. This chain joins TRBV27 and TRBJ1-2; 9 bases align to TRBD1. Input material: peripheral blood. CDR3 residues: CASSLQGAGGYTF. As DNA, the CDR3 is TGTGCCAGCAGTCTACAGGGGGCCGGTGGCTACACCTTC.